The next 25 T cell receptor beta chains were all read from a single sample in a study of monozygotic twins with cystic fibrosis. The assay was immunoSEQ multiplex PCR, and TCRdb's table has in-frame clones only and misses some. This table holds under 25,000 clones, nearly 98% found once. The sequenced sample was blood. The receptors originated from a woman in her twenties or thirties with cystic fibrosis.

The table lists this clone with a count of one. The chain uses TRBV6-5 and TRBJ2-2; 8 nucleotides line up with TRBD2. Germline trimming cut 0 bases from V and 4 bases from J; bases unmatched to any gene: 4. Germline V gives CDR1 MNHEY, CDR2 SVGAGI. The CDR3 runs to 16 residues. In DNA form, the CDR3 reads TGTGCCAGCAGTTACTCGTATAGCGGGACCACCGGGGAGCTGTTTTTT. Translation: CASSYSYSGTTGELFF.

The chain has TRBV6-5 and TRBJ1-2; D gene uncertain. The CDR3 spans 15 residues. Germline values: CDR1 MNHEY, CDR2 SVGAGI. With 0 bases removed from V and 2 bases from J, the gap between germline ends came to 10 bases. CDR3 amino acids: CASSYSKIGNYGYTF. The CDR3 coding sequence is TGTGCCAGCAGTTACTCGAAGATTGGGAACTATGGCTACACCTTC.

The chain's CDR3 is CASSEALRPNGYTF. CDR3 DNA sequence: TGTGCCAGCAGTGAAGCGCTTCGGCCGAATGGCTACACCTTC. This chain joins TRBV2 and TRBJ1-2; no reliable D call. The CDR3 contains 14 residues. In germline, CDR1 is SNHLY, CDR2 FYNNEI. V lost 0 bases and J 6 bases, leaving 11 bases between the germline ends.

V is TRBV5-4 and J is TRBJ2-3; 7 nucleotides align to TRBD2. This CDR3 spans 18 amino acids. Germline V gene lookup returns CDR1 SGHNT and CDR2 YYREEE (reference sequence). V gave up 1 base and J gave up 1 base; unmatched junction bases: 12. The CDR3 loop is CASSLKLDGAGGTDTQYF. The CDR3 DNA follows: TGTGCCAGCAGCTTGAAGTTGGATGGGGCGGGAGGCACAGATACGCAGTATTTT.

The CDR3 reads CASSMGLSNEQFF. In nucleotides, the CDR3 is TGTGCCAGTAGTATGGGACTTTCTAATGAGCAGTTCTTC. The chain recombines TRBV19 with TRBJ2-1; possible D gene TRBD2, 6 bases. The V gene's germline CDR1 is LNHDA and CDR2 SQIVND (reference sequence). V lost 3 bases and J 7 bases, leaving 10 bases between the germline ends. CDR3 length equals 13 residues.

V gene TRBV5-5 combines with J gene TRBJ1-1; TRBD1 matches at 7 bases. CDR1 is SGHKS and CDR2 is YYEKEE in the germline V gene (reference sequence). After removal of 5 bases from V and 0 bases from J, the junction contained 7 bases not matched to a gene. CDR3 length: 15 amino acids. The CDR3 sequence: CASRGSTGMNTEAFF. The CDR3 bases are TGTGCCAGCAGGGGCTCGACAGGGATGAACACTGAAGCTTTCTTT.

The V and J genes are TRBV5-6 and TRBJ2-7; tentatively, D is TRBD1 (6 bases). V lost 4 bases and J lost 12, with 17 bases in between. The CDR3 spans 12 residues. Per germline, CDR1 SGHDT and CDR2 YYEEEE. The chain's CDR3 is CASSTGHQGGYF. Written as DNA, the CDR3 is TGTGCCAGCAGCACGGGACATCAAGGGGGGTACTTC.

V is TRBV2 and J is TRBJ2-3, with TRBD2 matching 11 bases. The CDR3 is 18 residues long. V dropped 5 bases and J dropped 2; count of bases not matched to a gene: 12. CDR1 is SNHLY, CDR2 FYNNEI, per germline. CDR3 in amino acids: CASSPQDRLAGHTDTQYF. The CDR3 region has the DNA TGTGCCAGCAGTCCCCAGGACAGACTAGCGGGGCACACAGATACGCAGTATTTT.

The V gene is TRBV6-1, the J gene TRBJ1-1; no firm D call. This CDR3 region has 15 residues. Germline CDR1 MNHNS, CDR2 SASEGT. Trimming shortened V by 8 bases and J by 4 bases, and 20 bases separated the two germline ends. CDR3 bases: TGTGCCAGCTCTTACCGGGCCGACTTACTCACTGAAGCTTTCTTT. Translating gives CASSYRADLLTEAFF.

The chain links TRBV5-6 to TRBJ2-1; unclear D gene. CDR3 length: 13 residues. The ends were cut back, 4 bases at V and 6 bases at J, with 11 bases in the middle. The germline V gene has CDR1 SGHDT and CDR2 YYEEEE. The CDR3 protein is CASSLGSGNEQFF. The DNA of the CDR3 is TGTGCCAGCAGCCTAGGATCAGGCAATGAGCAGTTCTTC.

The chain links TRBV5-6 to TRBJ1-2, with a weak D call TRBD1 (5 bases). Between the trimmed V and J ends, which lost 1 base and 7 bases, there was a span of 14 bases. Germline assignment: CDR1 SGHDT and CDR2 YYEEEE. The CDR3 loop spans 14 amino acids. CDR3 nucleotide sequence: TGTGCCAGCAGCTTGAATCCCCGGGACGCTGGCTACACCTTC. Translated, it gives CASSLNPRDAGYTF.

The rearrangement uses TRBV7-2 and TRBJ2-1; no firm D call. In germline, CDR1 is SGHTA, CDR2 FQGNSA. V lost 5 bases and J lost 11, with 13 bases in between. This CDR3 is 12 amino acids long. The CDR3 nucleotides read TGTGCCAGCAGCATAACCTTGGGCAAGCAGTTCTTC. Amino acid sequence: CASSITLGKQFF.

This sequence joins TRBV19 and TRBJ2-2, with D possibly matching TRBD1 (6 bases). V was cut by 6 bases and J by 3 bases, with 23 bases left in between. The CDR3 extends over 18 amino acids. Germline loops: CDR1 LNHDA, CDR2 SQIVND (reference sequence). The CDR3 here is CASRPNRVSPRYTGELFF. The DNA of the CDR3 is TGTGCCAGTAGACCTAACAGGGTCTCGCCGAGATACACCGGGGAGCTGTTTTTT. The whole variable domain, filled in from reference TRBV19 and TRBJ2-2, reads DGGITQSPKYLFRKEGQNVTLSCEQNLNHDAMYWYRQDPGQGLRLIYYSQIVNDFQKGDIAEGYSVSREKKESFPLTVTSAQKNPTAFYLCASRPNRVSPRYTGELFFGEGSRLTVL.

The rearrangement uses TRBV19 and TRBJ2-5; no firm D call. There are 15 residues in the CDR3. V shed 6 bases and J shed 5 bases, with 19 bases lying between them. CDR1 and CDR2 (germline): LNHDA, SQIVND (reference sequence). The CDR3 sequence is CASRDQSGLKETQYF. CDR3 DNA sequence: TGTGCCAGTAGAGATCAATCCGGGCTCAAGGAGACCCAGTACTTC.

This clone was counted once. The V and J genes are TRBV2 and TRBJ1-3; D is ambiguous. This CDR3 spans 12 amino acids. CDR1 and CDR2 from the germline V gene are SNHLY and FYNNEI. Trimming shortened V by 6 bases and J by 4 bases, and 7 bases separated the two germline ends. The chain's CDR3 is CASSPGGNTIYF. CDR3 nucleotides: TGTGCCAGCAGCCCGGGAGGAAACACCATATATTTT.

The CDR3 sequence: CSVEDRRWGYTF. The CDR3 DNA sequence: TGCAGCGTTGAAGATCGCAGATGGGGCTACACCTTC. The chain couples TRBV29-1 to TRBJ1-2, with D uncertain. This CDR3 has 12 residues. The ends were cut back, 0 bases at V and 8 bases at J, with 10 bases in the middle. Germline CDR1 and CDR2: SQVTM and ANQGSEA.

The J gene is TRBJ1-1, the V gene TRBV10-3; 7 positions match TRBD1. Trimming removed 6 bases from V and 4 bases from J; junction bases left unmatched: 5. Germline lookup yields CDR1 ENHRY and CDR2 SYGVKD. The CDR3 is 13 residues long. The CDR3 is CAISARQGTEAFF. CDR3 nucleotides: TGTGCCATCAGCGCGAGACAGGGCACTGAAGCTTTCTTT.

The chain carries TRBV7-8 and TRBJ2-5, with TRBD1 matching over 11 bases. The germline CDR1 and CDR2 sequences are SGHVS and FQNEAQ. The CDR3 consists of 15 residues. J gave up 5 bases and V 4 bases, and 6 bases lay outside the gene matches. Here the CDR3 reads CASSWTGGGWETQYF. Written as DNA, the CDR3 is TGTGCCAGCAGCTGGACAGGGGGCGGGTGGGAGACCCAGTACTTC.

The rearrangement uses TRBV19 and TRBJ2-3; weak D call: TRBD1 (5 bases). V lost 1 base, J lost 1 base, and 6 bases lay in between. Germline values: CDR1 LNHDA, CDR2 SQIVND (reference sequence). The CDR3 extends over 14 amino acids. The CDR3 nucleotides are TGTGCCAGTAGTATAGGGACACGCACAGATACGCAGTATTTT. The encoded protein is CASSIGTRTDTQYF.

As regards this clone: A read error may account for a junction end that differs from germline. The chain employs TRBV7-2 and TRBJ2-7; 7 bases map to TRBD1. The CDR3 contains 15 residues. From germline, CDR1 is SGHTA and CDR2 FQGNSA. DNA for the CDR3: TGTGCCAGCAGATTAGGCCGAGGGGGCAGGTACGAGCAGTACTTC. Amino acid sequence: CASRLGRGGRYEQYF. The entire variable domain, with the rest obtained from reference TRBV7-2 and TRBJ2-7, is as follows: GAGVSQSPSNKVTEKGKDVELRCDPISGHTALYWYRQSLGQGLEFLIYFQGNSAPDKSGLPSDRFSAERTGGSVSTLTIQRTQQEDSAVYLCASRLGRGGRYEQYFGPGTRLTVT.

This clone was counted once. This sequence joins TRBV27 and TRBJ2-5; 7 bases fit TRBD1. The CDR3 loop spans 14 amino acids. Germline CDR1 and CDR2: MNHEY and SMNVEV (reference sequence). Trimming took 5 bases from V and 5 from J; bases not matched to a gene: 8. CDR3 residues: CASSPRTGEETQYF. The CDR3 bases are TGTGCCAGCAGTCCACGGACAGGAGAGGAGACCCAGTACTTC.

The CDR3 region is CASRKRGLETQYF. The DNA of the CDR3 is TGTGCCAGCAGGAAGAGGGGCTTGGAGACCCAGTACTTC. The chain combines TRBV6-1 with TRBJ2-5; the D call may be TRBD1 or TRBD2 (5 bases each). Looked up from germline, CDR1 is MNHNS and CDR2 is SASEGT. The CDR3 covers 13 residues. V lost 6 bases, J lost 5 bases, and 13 bases lay in between.

CDR3 nucleotides: TGCAGTGCTAGGCTAGCTGCCGAGCAGTACTTC. Encoded protein: CSARLAAEQYF. V usage is TRBV20-1 and J usage is TRBJ2-7, with a tentative D call TRBD2 (5 bases). CDR1 and CDR2 from the germline V gene are DFQATT and SNEGSKA (reference sequence). The CDR3 covers 11 residues. Trimming took off 3 bases at V and 6 bases at J, with 9 bases between the two ends.

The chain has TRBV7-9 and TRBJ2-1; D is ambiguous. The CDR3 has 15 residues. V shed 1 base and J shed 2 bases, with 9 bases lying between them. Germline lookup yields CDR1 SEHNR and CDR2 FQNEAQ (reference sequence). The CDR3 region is CASSLDVRAYNEQFF. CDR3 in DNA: TGTGCCAGCAGCTTAGACGTTCGGGCCTACAATGAGCAGTTCTTC.

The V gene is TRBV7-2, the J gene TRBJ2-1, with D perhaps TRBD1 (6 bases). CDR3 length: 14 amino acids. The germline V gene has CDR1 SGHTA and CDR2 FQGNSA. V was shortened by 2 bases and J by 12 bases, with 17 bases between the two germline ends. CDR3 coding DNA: TGTGCCAGCAGCTTACCCAGGGGATCCCTTGGGCAGTTCTTC. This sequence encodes CASSLPRGSLGQFF.